This entry lists 10 T cell receptor beta chains sequenced from one sample in a study of radiation and T cells in renal cell carcinoma. The table came from immunoSEQ multiplex PCR; TCRdb's copy has only in-frame clones and leaves some out. The sample lists tens of thousands of clones; approximately 80% were seen once. Time point noted: blood 2 weeks post-SBRT. Treatment reported: 15 Gy SBRT to primary tumor, nephrectomy 4 weeks later. Sample: blood, taken from a patient whose treatment included radiotherapy and nephrectomy. The source is an older woman with renal cell carcinoma.

A single count supports this clone. This chain joins TRBV6-1 and TRBJ2-2, with 9 positions matching TRBD2. Looked up from germline, CDR1 is MNHNS and CDR2 is SASEGT. Trimming cost V 3 bases and J 2 bases; bases outside gene matches: 4. The CDR3 is 16 residues long. CDR3 nucleotide sequence: TGTGCCAGCAGTGAGAGGACTAGCGCAAACACCGGGGAGCTGTTTTTT. Its protein is CASSERTSANTGELFF.

The chain employs TRBV4-1 and TRBJ2-1, with 10 nucleotides matching TRBD2. CDR3 length: 19 residues. CDR1 MGHRA and CDR2 YSYEKL come from the germline V gene. J was trimmed by 2 bases and V by 6 bases; bases with no gene match: 16. Here the CDR3 DNA reads TGCGCCAGCAGAGCATTGGGGACTAGCGCAAAACCTACCTACAATGAGCAGTTCTTC. The encoded protein is CASRALGTSAKPTYNEQFF.

CDR3 DNA: TGTGCCAGCAGCGTAGAAAAGTCGGCTAGCGGGAGTTATGAGCAGTTCTTC. This codes for CASSVEKSASGSYEQFF. This rearrangement joins TRBV9 to TRBJ2-1; 10 bases are shared with TRBD2. This CDR3 has 17 amino acids. Germline assignment: CDR1 SGDLS and CDR2 YYNGEE. V gave up 0 bases and J gave up 8 bases; unmatched junction bases: 11.

V gene TRBV14 combines with J gene TRBJ1-3, with D perhaps matching TRBD1 (5 bases). The CDR3 length is 14 residues. Trimming pared 8 bases from V and 0 bases from J, leaving 11 bases between. Germline CDR1 and CDR2: SGHDN and FVKESK. CDR3 residues: CASRQLDSGNTIYF. CDR3 nucleotide sequence: TGTGCCAGCCGACAGCTTGACTCTGGAAACACCATATATTTT.

V gene TRBV7-9 combines with J gene TRBJ2-5; D unclear. The CDR3 has 15 residues. Between the trimmed V and J ends, which lost 7 bases and 5 bases, there was a span of 20 bases. Per the germline V gene, CDR1 is SEHNR and CDR2 is FQNEAQ (reference sequence). The CDR3 sequence is CASTRIQGGFETQYF. CDR3 DNA sequence: TGTGCCAGCACCAGAATCCAAGGCGGATTTGAGACCCAGTACTTC.

The chain links TRBV10-3 to TRBJ1-2, with D tentatively TRBD1 (6 bases). This CDR3 contains 14 residues. V shed 4 bases and J shed 8 bases, with 17 bases lying between them. The V gene's germline CDR1 is ENHRY and CDR2 SYGVKD. The CDR3 DNA sequence: TGTGCCATCAGTGGCCCTACAGGGTCGGAAGGCTACACCTTC. Its translation is CAISGPTGSEGYTF.

The CDR3 bases are TGTGCCAGTAGTATAAGACTAGTAGGTTCCTACGAGCAGTACTTC. It encodes CASSIRLVGSYEQYF. The chain links TRBV19 to TRBJ2-7, with a weak D call TRBD2 (6 bases). Trimming left V 2 bases short and J 1 base short, with 12 bases between. Germline V gene data show CDR1 as LNHDA and CDR2 as SQIVND (reference sequence). CDR3 size: 15 residues.

The rearrangement joins TRBV6-1 to TRBJ1-5; D gene ambiguous. Germline CDR1 MNHNS, CDR2 SASEGT. V was cut by 11 bases and J by 2 bases, with 16 bases left in between. The CDR3 is made up of 14 amino acids. CDR3 coding DNA: TGTGCCGCGAGAAGTATGGTGGGCAATCAGCCCCAGCATTTT. Translating it yields CAARSMVGNQPQHF.

This clone was seen once. V usage is TRBV2 and J usage is TRBJ2-3, with TRBD2 identical over 10 bases. The ends lost 6 bases at V and 3 bases at J; junction bases unmatched: 9. This CDR3 spans 16 amino acids. CDR1 is SNHLY, CDR2 FYNNEI, per germline. The CDR3 here is CASRDERGGWTDTQYF. The CDR3 bases are TGTGCCAGCAGAGATGAGCGGGGGGGCTGGACAGATACGCAGTATTTT.

This clone was counted only a few times. V gene TRBV30 combines with J gene TRBJ1-5, with TRBD1 matching over 7 bases. The germline V gene has CDR1 GTSNPN and CDR2 SVGIG (reference sequence). This CDR3 contains 13 residues. V was clipped by 2 bases and J by 5 bases; unmatched bases: 3. The CDR3 DNA sequence: TGTGCCTGGAGTACAGGGGAGGATCAGCCCCAGCATTTT. Translation gives CAWSTGEDQPQHF.